This T cell receptor beta chain is drawn from a study of shared clonotypes between healthy human individuals. Points from the study as a whole: Despite large depth, rarefaction showed incomplete sorted-subset sequencing.

Naive CD8 cells comprised CD45RO-negative, CCR7-positively selected cells, excluding terminally differentiated effector memory CD45RA+ cells. As regards this clone: The antigen is undetermined. Other DNA sequences in the same sample also yield this CDR3.

Replicate sorted-subset PCRs were loaded with around 220 ng DNA, roughly 33,000 T cell genomes. Here immunoSEQ multiplex PCR was the method, and the copy in TCRdb shows in-frame clones only, minus some. There are under 2,000,000 clones in the sample; roughly 95% occur only once, and more than 0.95% lies in the top ten. The V and J ends lost 7 bases and 7 bases, in that order; junction bases with no gene match: 6. Germline values: CDR1 SQVTM, CDR2 ANQGSEA. The CDR3 runs to 12 residues. Sequencing was done on a sample of naive CD8+ T cells sorted from blood. The source of this sequence is a young man in good health. This rearrangement joins TRBV29-1 to TRBJ2-7, with 11 bases that match TRBD1. CDR3 DNA: TGCAGCGCTCTAGGGACAGGGGGTGAGCAGTACTTC. Encoded protein: CSALGTGGEQYF.